This TCR beta chain is from a study of blood T cells in healthy people across ages. For the second PCR, which ran for about 7 to 12 cycles, a sample-barcoded 5' primer and a J-beta primer mix were used. TCRdb fed the 5' RACE reads into MiXCR, producing one record per CDR3 protein. The profile shows fewer than 800,000 distinct CDR3 sequences, approximately 25% of them singletons. Every sample yielded at least 6.5 million isolated PBMCs. The CDR3 contains 14 residues. The germline V gene has CDR1 SEHNR and CDR2 FQNEAQ (reference sequence). Trimming shortened V by 1 base and J by 6 bases, and 9 bases separated the two germline ends. These data were also filed under a second study, of T cells of mothers and their children.

This TCR came from a boy younger than 18 in good health. The chain is built from TRBV7-9 and TRBJ2-2, with D unclear. The sample was blood. The DNA of the CDR3 is TGTGCCAGCAGCTTAGAATCCAAACCCGGGGAGCTGTTTTTT. As protein: CASSLESKPGELFF. The whole variable domain, remainder taken from reference TRBV7-9 and TRBJ2-2, is DTGVSQNPRHKITKRGQNVTFRCDPISEHNRLYWYRQTLGQGPEFLTYFQNEAQLEKSRLLSDRFSAERPKGSFSTLEIQRTEQGDSAMYLCASSLESKPGELFFGEGSRLTVL.